This T cell receptor beta chain was sequenced during a study of blood T cell repertoires in COVID-19. The wider study: Samples came from the United States, Italy and Spain, spanning acute and convalescent COVID-19.

Measured with immunoSEQ multiplex PCR; TCRdb has only the in-frame clones, and not every one. The sample shows about 160,000 clones, 84% of them seen only once. Recruits, aged 18 to 89 years, lived in approximately 26 US areas. Participants had their cohort set by participant-reported clinical history. This clone was detected a few times. The germline V gene encodes CDR1 LGHNA and CDR2 YSLEER. This CDR3 is built from 16 residues. Between the trimmed V and J ends, which lost 1 base and 2 bases, there was a span of 12 bases. The receptor was derived from a woman between 45 and 60 years old who had recovered from COVID-19. Sequencing used PBMCs or T cells enriched from blood (not recorded which). This chain joins TRBV4-3 and TRBJ1-3; D is ambiguous. The CDR3 bases are TGCGCCAGCAGCCAAGGACGGGGTTTTACTGGAAACACCATATATTTT. This codes for CASSQGRGFTGNTIYF.